The TCR beta chain under discussion was sequenced for a study of blood T cell repertoires in COVID-19. Study-wide context: The cDNA or gDNA used as material had been derived from T cells, B-cell-depleted T cells, or PBMCs.

This CDR3 contains 18 residues. The germline V gene encodes CDR1 LNHDA and CDR2 SQIVND (reference sequence). Unmatched junction bases numbered 5, after V lost 0 bases and J lost 2 bases. The table came from immunoSEQ multiplex PCR; TCRdb's copy has only in-frame clones and leaves some out. The profile shows roughly 270,000 clones, around 85% of them singletons. The sequenced sample was PBMCs or T cells enriched from blood (not recorded which). The chain links TRBV19 to TRBJ2-3; 13 positions agree with TRBD2. This TCR was sampled from a woman in her forties or fifties who had recovered from COVID-19. CDR3 bases: TGTGCCAGTAGTATAGATACTGGACTAGCGGGGGACACAGATACGCAGTATTTT. Protein: CASSIDTGLAGDTDTQYF. Full variable domain (missing parts from reference TRBV19 and TRBJ2-3): DGGITQSPKYLFRKEGQNVTLSCEQNLNHDAMYWYRQDPGQGLRLIYYSQIVNDFQKGDIAEGYSVSREKKESFPLTVTSAQKNPTAFYLCASSIDTGLAGDTDTQYFGPGTRLTVL.